Below are 23 T cell receptor beta chains sequenced from a single sample in a study of cytomegalovirus exposure and HLA in healthy donors. The PCR employed 60 Vbeta primers together with 13 Jbeta primers. The table came from immunoSEQ multiplex PCR; TCRdb's copy has only in-frame clones and leaves some out. The table has more than 110,000 clones, around 84% seen once. The sequencing input was PBMCs. The receptor set was obtained from a man aged 50 to 60 in good health and CMV-seronegative.

This clone was observed a few times. The chain links TRBV7-2 to TRBJ2-1, with 16 bases that match TRBD2. The trim removed 6 bases at V and 7 bases at J, leaving 3 bases unmatched. The V gene's germline CDR1 is SGHTA and CDR2 FQGNSA. CDR3 length: 15 residues. CDR3 DNA: TGTGCCAGCAGGGGACTAGCGGGGGGGACTAATGAGCAGTTCTTC. Amino acid sequence: CASRGLAGGTNEQFF.

This chain joins TRBV18 and TRBJ2-1; D might be TRBD1 (6 bases). Germline CDR1 reads KGHSH; CDR2 reads LQKENI. V was clipped by 3 bases and J by 9 bases, with 18 bases between them. CDR3 length: 15 residues. The CDR3 coding sequence is TGTGCCAGCTCACCCCGGGCAGGGGAAAGAGCTGAGCAGTTCTTC. It is translated as CASSPRAGERAEQFF.

This clone was counted once. This chain uses TRBV27 with TRBJ1-1, with D perhaps TRBD1 (5 bases). From germline, CDR1 is MNHEY and CDR2 SMNVEV (reference sequence). The CDR3 is 16 amino acids. Trimming left V 1 base short and J 6 bases short, with 18 bases between. The CDR3 DNA follows: TGTGCCAGCAGTTTATTTGACTTCAGGGAAGGGGCTGAAGCTTTCTTT. Its translation is CASSLFDFREGAEAFF.

A remark on this clone: One end of the junction does not line up with germline, which may come from a read error. The chain combines TRBV5-1 with TRBJ1-2; TRBD1 matches at 9 bases. The CDR3 covers 14 residues. In germline, CDR1 is SGHRS, CDR2 YFSETQ. CDR3 sequence reads: CASSLQGAKEGSFF. For the CDR3, the DNA is TGCGCCAGCAGCTTACAGGGGGCGAAGGAGGGGAGTTTCTTC.

The genes are TRBV28 and TRBJ1-5; D may be TRBD1 (5 bases). CDR3 length: 14 amino acids. CDR1 MDHEN and CDR2 SYDVKM come from the germline V gene. The ends were cut back, 5 bases at V and 2 bases at J, with 10 bases in the middle. The CDR3 is CASSLTVGNQPQHF. CDR3 nucleotides: TGTGCCAGCAGTCTGACAGTGGGCAATCAGCCCCAGCATTTT.

The chain combines TRBV18 with TRBJ2-7; D might be TRBD1 (5 bases). The CDR3 runs 13 residues. Germline CDR1 reads KGHSH; CDR2 reads LQKENI. Trimming shortened V by 3 bases and J by 2 bases, and 8 bases separated the two germline ends. The CDR3 coding sequence is TGTGCCAGCTCACCGACAGAAGCCTACGAGCAGTACTTC. This gives the protein CASSPTEAYEQYF.

This clone was found a few times. The chain recombines TRBV5-1 with TRBJ1-1; perhaps TRBD1 as D (5 bases). The germline V gene encodes CDR1 SGHRS and CDR2 YFSETQ. This CDR3 comprises 14 residues. V lost 3 bases to trimming and J lost 4 bases, with 13 bases between them. CDR3 nucleotide sequence: TGCGCCAGCAGCTCGGGGGGTCCCCTCACTGAAGCTTTCTTT. Translation gives CASSSGGPLTEAFF.

Only a few counts were recorded for this clone. The rearrangement joins TRBV25-1 to TRBJ1-1; D is undetermined. Germline V CDR1 and CDR2: MGHDK, SYGVNS. V lost 4 bases to trimming and J lost 8 bases, with 17 bases between them. This CDR3 has 14 residues. CDR3 loop: CASSGFTISGEAFF. The CDR3 DNA reads as TGTGCCAGCAGTGGATTTACTATTAGCGGAGAAGCTTTCTTT.

This clone was counted a single time. This chain links TRBV5-6 with TRBJ1-6, with TRBD1 as a possible D gene (6 bases). In germline, CDR1 is SGHDT, CDR2 YYEEEE. Trimming removed 0 bases from V and 10 bases from J, with 17 bases in between. This CDR3 comprises 16 residues. The CDR3 sequence: CASSLVSWGRGSPLHF. DNA of the CDR3: TGTGCCAGCAGCTTGGTATCTTGGGGGCGCGGATCACCCCTCCACTTT.

Here the CDR3 DNA reads TGTGCCAGCAGTGAAGTCGGGACAGGGTTGTCTGATGGCTACACCTTC. Amino acid sequence: CASSEVGTGLSDGYTF. The chain joins TRBV6-1 to TRBJ1-2, with 9 bases fitting TRBD1. Germline V lookup: CDR1 MNHNS, CDR2 SASEGT. Trimming cost V 1 base and J 6 bases; bases outside gene matches: 9. The CDR3 sequence is 16 residues long.

A few counts support this clone. This chain links TRBV29-1 with TRBJ2-5, with 9 nucleotides matching TRBD1. This CDR3 is built from 14 residues. With 3 bases clipped from V and 1 base from J, the junction kept 3 bases outside the gene matches. Germline V lookup: CDR1 SQVTM, CDR2 ANQGSEA. CDR3 nucleotide sequence: TGCAGCGTTGAGGGGGACAGGGTCCAAGAGACCCAGTACTTC. It is translated as CSVEGDRVQETQYF.

The CDR3 DNA sequence: TGCGCCAGCAGCTTGGTACCTGATTCCAGCGGGGAGCTGTTTTTT. Translated, it gives CASSLVPDSSGELFF. The chain employs TRBV5-1 and TRBJ2-2; no clear D gene. This CDR3 spans 15 amino acids. V lost 0 bases to trimming and J lost 7 bases, with 13 bases between them. CDR1 SGHRS and CDR2 YFSETQ come from the germline V gene.

This chain uses TRBV2 with TRBJ2-1, with a possible D match to TRBD1 (5 bases). CDR3 length: 15 residues. The germline V gene encodes CDR1 SNHLY and CDR2 FYNNEI. Trimming took 5 bases from V and 7 from J, leaving 18 bases between them. The DNA of the CDR3 is TGTGCCAGCAGTTTAAGGGGATTGTCTAGGAATGAGCAGTTCTTC. Amino acids: CASSLRGLSRNEQFF.

The gene calls are TRBV6-6 and TRBJ1-1; 7 bases line up with TRBD1. The CDR3 runs 15 residues. Unmatched junction bases numbered 10, after V lost 3 bases and J lost 6 bases. Germline CDR1 and CDR2: MNHNY and SVGAGI (reference sequence). Written as DNA, the CDR3 is TGTGCCAGCAGTTATTCGACAGGGAGTTTCCCTGAAGCTTTCTTT. This encodes CASSYSTGSFPEAFF.

This clone showed up just once. The chain carries TRBV30 and TRBJ2-7; possible D gene TRBD1, 6 bases. The CDR3 consists of 13 residues. V dropped 3 bases and J dropped 7 bases, with 16 bases sitting between them. Germline CDR1 GTSNPN, CDR2 SVGIG (reference sequence). CDR3 loop: CAWSPQGGREQYF. In DNA form, the CDR3 reads TGTGCCTGGAGCCCCCAAGGGGGTAGGGAGCAGTACTTC.

The chain joins TRBV28 to TRBJ2-1; 9 nucleotides align to TRBD1. J gave up 0 bases and V 6 bases, and 3 bases lay outside the gene matches. Germline V gives CDR1 MDHEN, CDR2 SYDVKM. The CDR3 runs to 15 residues. The CDR3: CASRNRGPSYNEQFF. Written as DNA, the CDR3 is TGTGCCAGCAGGAACAGGGGGCCCTCCTACAATGAGCAGTTCTTC. The variable domain in full, with the rest retrieved from reference TRBV28 and TRBJ2-1, is DVKVTQSSRYLVKRTGEKVFLECVQDMDHENMFWYRQDPGLGLRLIYFSYDVKMKEKGDIPEGYSVSREKKERFSLILESASTNQTSMYLCASRNRGPSYNEQFFGPGTRLTVL.

J is TRBJ2-1 and V is TRBV27; 11 bases line up with TRBD2. The germline gives CDR1 MNHEY, CDR2 SMNVEV (reference sequence). The CDR3 runs to 14 residues. Trimming removed 6 bases from V and 6 bases from J; junction bases left unmatched: 4. The CDR3 DNA follows: TGTGCCAGCAGCATTAGCGGGGGGGCCAATGAGCAGTTCTTC. It is translated as CASSISGGANEQFF.

The chain combines TRBV9 with TRBJ2-1, with D possibly TRBD2 on 6 matching bases. With 3 bases removed from V and 3 bases from J, the gap between germline ends came to 16 bases. Germline CDR1 and CDR2: SGDLS and YYNGEE. The CDR3 extends over 16 amino acids. In nucleotides, the CDR3 is TGTGCCAGCAGCGCAGCACTAGCAGAGATCTACAATGAGCAGTTCTTC. Translating gives CASSAALAEIYNEQFF.

The chain carries TRBV5-1 and TRBJ2-7, with D tentatively TRBD2 (5 bases). The CDR3 is made up of 15 amino acids. Deletions cut 4 bases from V and 2 bases from J, with 16 bases between. Looked up from germline, CDR1 is SGHRS and CDR2 is YFSETQ. Here the CDR3 DNA reads TGCGCCAGCAGCCCTCGCCAGGACGGGACCTACGAGCAGTACTTC. It encodes CASSPRQDGTYEQYF.

The rearrangement joins TRBV30 to TRBJ2-1; weak D call: TRBD2 (5 bases). The length of the CDR3 is 15 residues. Trimming took off 3 bases at V and 4 bases at J, with 16 bases between the two ends. Germline V gene lookup returns CDR1 GTSNPN and CDR2 SVGIG (reference sequence). The CDR3 DNA reads TGTGCCTGGAGGAGAGGCGGAGGAAAATACAATGAGCAGTTCTTC. As protein: CAWRRGGGKYNEQFF.

This chain joins TRBV5-6 and TRBJ2-2; TRBD1 is a possible D gene (5 bases). Trimming cost V 2 bases and J 1 base, with 9 bases left between them. This CDR3 has 15 amino acids. CDR1 is SGHDT, CDR2 YYEEEE, per germline. The CDR3 loop is CASSFRDRNTGELFF. CDR3 nucleotides: TGTGCCAGCAGCTTCCGAGACAGGAACACCGGGGAGCTGTTTTTT. The full variable domain, with the rest looked up from reference TRBV5-6 and TRBJ2-2, is DAGVTQSPTHLIKTRGQQVTLRCSPKSGHDTVSWYQQALGQGPQFIFQYYEEEERQRGNFPDRFSGHQFPNYSSELNVNALLLGDSALYLCASSFRDRNTGELFFGEGSRLTVL.

To note about this clone: The same CDR3 is also encoded by other DNA sequences in this sample. The J gene is TRBJ1-1, the V gene TRBV5-1; 8 bases fit TRBD1. The CDR3 sequence is 14 residues long. Germline V lookup: CDR1 SGHRS, CDR2 YFSETQ. Unmatched junction bases numbered 3, after V lost 4 bases and J lost 1 base. The CDR3, as DNA: TGCGCCAGCAGCCTAGGGACAGGGAACACTGAAGCTTTCTTT. It is translated as CASSLGTGNTEAFF.

Only a few counts were recorded for this clone. This chain links TRBV5-1 with TRBJ2-6; tentative D call: TRBD2 (5 bases). CDR3 length equals 15 residues. V dropped 4 bases and J dropped 0 bases, with 8 bases sitting between them. The germline gives CDR1 SGHRS, CDR2 YFSETQ. The CDR3 loop is CASSVGGSGANVLTF. The CDR3, as DNA: TGCGCCAGCAGCGTCGGAGGCTCTGGGGCCAACGTCCTGACTTTC.